The sample holds a few counts of the clone carrying this T cell receptor (beta chain). Antigen: not known. A CD45RO/CCR7/CD25/CD127/CD95/CD27 panel sorted naive, central memory, regulatory and stem cell-like memory CD4+ cells. These data belong to a study of beta chain features in type 1 diabetes. Overall study findings and caveats: Equally in patients and controls, PCR might preferentially amplify shorter templates. Shortening that was moderate but significant affected the TCRB CDR3s of Type 1 diabetes patients in all four CD4+ subsets.

What was sequenced were expressed TCRB transcripts, since all of the isolated RNA had been reverse transcribed. The data were produced by immunoSEQ multiplex PCR, yet TCRdb's version contains in-frame clones alone and is incomplete. The sample has about 660,000 clones; around 15% are singletons. The sequenced material came from naive CD4+ T cells from blood. This TCR derives from a man younger than 35 with type 1 diabetes.

Written as DNA, the CDR3 is TGCGCCAGCAGCCAAGGGAGAGCGGGGGCTCTCTACAATGAGCAGTTCTTC. Its translation: CASSQGRAGALYNEQFF. This rearrangement joins TRBV4-1 to TRBJ2-1; TRBD2 matches at 8 bases. Trimming at V came to 1 base and at J to 3 bases, leaving 8 bases not matched to a gene. The CDR3 has 17 amino acids. The germline CDR1 and CDR2 sequences are MGHRA and YSYEKL.